This record covers a single T cell receptor (beta chain). The sample comes from a study of blood T cell repertoires in COVID-19. Looking at the study overall: Specimens from acute and convalescent COVID-19 originated in the United States, Italy and Spain. In each case, the material was cDNA or gDNA derived from T cells, B-cell-depleted T cells, or PBMCs.

Original methodology: Amplification of reference gene primers provided the estimated nucleated cell counts. Sequencing used immunoSEQ multiplex PCR; TCRdb keeps in-frame clones, though not all of them. From that table come the V and J calls and clone size; the DNA was used to work out D and trimming. The sample holds some 130,000 clones, about four fifths seen once. Germline V gives CDR1 LGHNA, CDR2 YSLEER. This CDR3 comprises 15 residues. V was shortened by 4 bases and J by 1 base, with 13 bases between the two germline ends. The specimen sequenced was peripheral blood. The receptor was isolated from an elderly woman with acute or convalescent COVID-19. The V call is TRBV4-3, the J call TRBJ1-1; tentative D call: TRBD1 (5 bases). The CDR3, as DNA: TGCGCCAGCAGCCGATATGACACAGGGAACACTGAAGCTTTCTTT. It is translated as CASSRYDTGNTEAFF.